This T cell receptor (beta chain) was obtained from a study of blood T cell repertoires in COVID-19. About the research overall: From the United States, Italy and Spain came samples of acute and convalescent COVID-19. Nucleic acid was either cDNA or gDNA, and it came from T cells, B-cell-depleted T cells, or PBMCs.

Original analysis: Nucleated cell number was recorded as an estimate derived from reference gene primer amplification. Assay: immunoSEQ multiplex PCR; the TCRdb copy retains only in-frame clones and omits some. The V and J calls and clone size were taken over from that table, and D and trimming were inferred from the DNA. The sample shows roughly 74,000 clones, 84% of them seen only once. Germline CDR1 is SGHTA and CDR2 is FQGNSA. J was trimmed by 3 bases and V by 5 bases; bases with no gene match: 4. The CDR3 totals 13 residues. The chain uses TRBV7-2 and TRBJ2-7, with TRBD1 matching 7 bases. Material for sequencing was peripheral blood. The receptor was derived from a man aged 65 to 85 with acute or convalescent COVID-19. The CDR3 protein is CASSPDRVYEQYF. The CDR3 DNA is TGTGCCAGCAGCCCCGACAGGGTCTACGAGCAGTACTTC.